This T cell receptor (beta chain) was observed in a study of ipilimumab plus nivolumab after autologous stem cell transplantation. There are 12 residues in the CDR3. Trimming cost V 5 bases and J 6 bases, with 10 bases left between them. Germline V gives CDR1 MNHNY, CDR2 SVGAGI (reference sequence). TCRdb's copy holds only in-frame clones and misses some; the assay was immunoSEQ multiplex PCR. The data contain some 15,000 clones, approximately 81% of them singletons. The rearrangement uses TRBV6-6 and TRBJ1-2, with D hard to call. The receptor was isolated from a male donor with diffuse large B-cell lymphoma. Specimen: PBMCs, collected in a trial of ipilimumab plus nivolumab as post-transplant consolidation. The CDR3 reads CASSGPPDGYTF. The CDR3 bases are TGTGCCAGCAGTGGACCCCCTGATGGCTACACCTTC.